Here is one T cell receptor beta chain with its context. The record originates from a study of shared clonotypes between healthy human individuals. Germline CDR1 and CDR2: SEHNR and FQNEAQ (reference sequence). This CDR3 spans 19 amino acids. V dropped 2 bases and J dropped 4; count of bases not matched to a gene: 11. The protocol was immunoSEQ multiplex PCR, while the TCRdb copy is restricted to in-frame clones and leaves out a portion. The repertoire consists of fewer than 100,000 clones, with roughly two thirds occurring once and the leading ten covering about 48%. The sequence was obtained from a man between 25 and 39 years old in good health. The sequenced sample consisted of memory CD8+ T cells sorted from blood. The subset: CD45RO+ cells pooled with CCR7-negative TemRA cells. V gene TRBV7-9 combines with J gene TRBJ2-6; the match to TRBD2 covers 10 bases. The DNA for the CDR3 is TGTGCCAGCAGCTTAACAGGGGATAGCGGGAGGACCGGGGCCAACGTCCTGACTTTC. This encodes CASSLTGDSGRTGANVLTF.